This T cell receptor beta chain was retrieved from a study of a mutant IDH1 vaccine in newly diagnosed glioma. Study at large: During weeks 1, 3, 5, 7, 11, 15, 19 and 23, patients received eight vaccinations. Vaccines were begun 4-6 weeks after radiotherapy alone, or with temozolomide cycles. Patients arrived already treated with radiotherapy, temozolomide, or both, most having had both.

Assay: immunoSEQ multiplex PCR; the TCRdb copy retains only in-frame clones and omits some. In the table there are over 55,000 clones, around 82% of which are singletons. Time point described: week 5, during vaccination. It was 300 ug of mutant IDH1 20-mer peptide that made up each vaccine dose, given with topical imiquimod. V gave up 3 bases and J gave up 8 bases; unmatched junction bases: 7. CDR1 and CDR2 (germline): SGHAT, FQNNGV. CDR3 length: 14 residues. This clone appeared once. Its antigen is as yet unknown. The clonotype originates from a woman younger than 30 with glioma. Some clones in this sample may be carry-over from other donors' samples. The rearrangement links TRBV11-2 to TRBJ2-7; 10 nucleotides match TRBD1. The sequencing used PBMCs, collected from a glioma patient whose treatment included an IDH1 peptide vaccine. The CDR3 reads CASSLDLGQGKQYF. The DNA for the CDR3 is TGTGCCAGCAGCTTGGATTTGGGACAGGGGAAGCAGTACTTC.